What follows are 15 T cell receptor beta chains derived from one specimen sequenced in a study of OX40 agonist ivuxolimab in advanced cancers. Sequencing used immunoSEQ multiplex PCR; TCRdb keeps in-frame clones, though not all of them. The sample holds about 41,000 clones, roughly 80% seen once. The sequences come from CD4+ or CD8+ T cells sorted from blood, collected in a trial of the OX40 agonist ivuxolimab. The receptors here all came from an adult with an advanced solid tumor such as melanoma, head and neck, liver or kidney cancer.

Written as DNA, the CDR3 is TGCGCCAGCAGCCCGACGGGCAATCAGCCCCAGCATTTT. Translation gives CASSPTGNQPQHF. The chain uses TRBV4-3 and TRBJ1-5; D unclear. The CDR3 has 13 amino acids. Trimming stripped 4 bases from V and 2 bases from J, with 6 bases between. Germline-derived CDR1 and CDR2 are LGHNA and YSLEER.

This clone is classed as medium-sized. The V and J genes are TRBV28 and TRBJ2-3; TRBD2 agrees at 12 bases. The junction had 2 bases not matched to a gene; V was cut back by 5 bases and J by 5 bases. The germline gives CDR1 MDHEN, CDR2 SYDVKM. The CDR3 has 14 residues. In nucleotides, the CDR3 is TGTGCCAGCAGTCGACTAGCGGGAGAAGATACGCAGTATTTT. Its protein is CASSRLAGEDTQYF.

The chain recombines TRBV7-2 with TRBJ2-7; a weak D match, TRBD1 (5 bases). This CDR3 contains 16 residues. Germline V gene lookup returns CDR1 SGHTA and CDR2 FQGNSA. V lost 4 bases, J lost 2 bases, and 18 bases lay in between. The CDR3 reads CASSWGTGQTAYEQYF. CDR3 DNA: TGTGCCAGCAGCTGGGGAACAGGACAAACCGCCTACGAGCAGTACTTC. The full variable domain, in which reference TRBV7-2 and TRBJ2-7 provide the parts outside the CDR3, is GAGVSQSPSNKVTEKGKDVELRCDPISGHTALYWYRQSLGQGLEFLIYFQGNSAPDKSGLPSDRFSAERTGGSVSTLTIQRTQQEDSAVYLCASSWGTGQTAYEQYFGPGTRLTVT.

In its sample, this clone was seen once. This rearrangement joins TRBV28 to TRBJ2-3, with a tentative D call TRBD2 (6 bases). Trimming removed 4 bases from V and 6 bases from J, with 20 bases in between. The CDR3 sequence is 16 residues long. From germline, CDR1 is MDHEN and CDR2 SYDVKM. The CDR3 bases are TGTGCCAGCAGTTGGGCAGCGGGCCGGCCCGATGATACGCAGTATTTT. Its translation: CASSWAAGRPDDTQYF.

This chain links TRBV6-5 with TRBJ2-7; 7 nucleotides line up with TRBD1. With 7 bases clipped from V and 5 bases from J, the junction kept 14 bases outside the gene matches. The CDR3 sequence is 15 residues long. Germline-derived CDR1 and CDR2 are MNHEY and SVGAGI. The chain's CDR3 is CASIPPGQSANEQYF. The CDR3 coding sequence is TGTGCCAGCATTCCTCCGGGACAGTCGGCCAACGAGCAGTACTTC.

The chain carries TRBV6-1 and TRBJ2-2, with D unclear. The ends were cut back, 8 bases at V and 3 bases at J, with 4 bases in the middle. Germline CDR1 MNHNS, CDR2 SASEGT. This CDR3 region has 11 residues. For the CDR3, the DNA is TGTGCCAGCGGCTACACCGGGGAGCTGTTTTTT. Amino acids: CASGYTGELFF.

The chain links TRBV28 to TRBJ2-3; D is perhaps TRBD1 (8 bases). With 5 bases removed from V and 5 bases from J, the gap between germline ends came to 17 bases. CDR3 length: 15 amino acids. Germline V gives CDR1 MDHEN, CDR2 SYDVKM. For the CDR3, the DNA is TGTGCCAGCAGTGCTGAACAGGGGGGGAGAGATACGCAGTATTTT. Translated, it gives CASSAEQGGRDTQYF. Full variable domain (missing parts from reference TRBV28 and TRBJ2-3): DVKVTQSSRYLVKRTGEKVFLECVQDMDHENMFWYRQDPGLGLRLIYFSYDVKMKEKGDIPEGYSVSREKKERFSLILESASTNQTSMYLCASSAEQGGRDTQYFGPGTRLTVL.

The J gene is TRBJ2-7, the V gene TRBV7-9; no reliable D call. With 5 bases removed from V and 6 bases from J, the gap between germline ends came to 8 bases. Germline V gene sequence: CDR1 SEHNR, CDR2 FQNEAQ (reference sequence). The length of the CDR3 is 11 residues. This CDR3 is CASSVNSEQYF. In DNA form, the CDR3 reads TGTGCCAGCAGCGTTAACTCCGAGCAGTACTTC. Together with reference TRBV7-9 and TRBJ2-7, the CDR3 gives the full variable domain: DTGVSQNPRHKITKRGQNVTFRCDPISEHNRLYWYRQTLGQGPEFLTYFQNEAQLEKSRLLSDRFSAERPKGSFSTLEIQRTEQGDSAMYLCASSVNSEQYFGPGTRLTVT.

This rearrangement joins TRBV7-9 to TRBJ1-3; D possibly corresponds to TRBD1 (5 bases). The germline V and J ends were trimmed by 1 base and 4 bases, with 5 bases remaining between them. The CDR3 length is 13 residues. Germline V CDR1 and CDR2: SEHNR, FQNEAQ (reference sequence). CDR3 loop: CASSLGGGNTIYF. The CDR3 nucleotides read TGTGCCAGCAGCTTAGGGGGCGGAAACACCATATATTTT.

The chain uses TRBV29-1 and TRBJ1-3, with D perhaps TRBD1 (5 bases). V was clipped by 4 bases and J by 0 bases, with 13 bases between them. Germline values: CDR1 SQVTM, CDR2 ANQGSEA. CDR3 length: 15 amino acids. CDR3 protein: CSVVPGTSSGNTIYF. CDR3 coding DNA: TGCAGCGTTGTGCCAGGGACCTCCTCTGGAAACACCATATATTTT.

This rearrangement joins TRBV15 to TRBJ2-5; possible D gene TRBD1, 6 bases. CDR1 and CDR2 (germline): LNHNV, YYDKDF (reference sequence). This CDR3 has 18 residues. The germline V and J ends were trimmed by 1 base and 2 bases, with 20 bases remaining between them. The CDR3 coding sequence is TGTGCCACCAGCAGAGGGGGGCTGACACAGCTCCCTCAAGAGACCCAGTACTTC. Translation gives CATSRGGLTQLPQETQYF.

The rearrangement uses TRBV19 and TRBJ2-4; the match to TRBD1 covers 7 bases. In germline, CDR1 is LNHDA, CDR2 SQIVND (reference sequence). The CDR3 consists of 16 residues. Unmatched junction bases numbered 11, after V lost 1 base and J lost 8 bases. CDR3 DNA: TGTGCCAGTAGTATAGGGACAGGCCATCAGAGGGACATTCAGTACTTC. It specifies CASSIGTGHQRDIQYF.

The chain recombines TRBV5-4 with TRBJ2-2; D may correspond to TRBD1 or TRBD2 (7 bases each). The germline V and J ends were trimmed by 4 bases and 0 bases, with 16 bases remaining between them. Germline V gene sequence: CDR1 SGHNT, CDR2 YYREEE (reference sequence). The CDR3 totals 17 residues. CDR3 nucleotide sequence: TGTGCCAGCAGCCCAGGGGGGGGCAGGACGAACACCGGGGAGCTGTTTTTT. It specifies CASSPGGGRTNTGELFF.

The chain recombines TRBV9 with TRBJ2-1, with 10 bases lining up with TRBD2. There are 16 residues in the CDR3. In germline, CDR1 is SGDLS, CDR2 YYNGEE. J lost 0 bases, V lost 0 bases, and 0 bases had no gene match. The CDR3 DNA sequence: TGTGCCAGCAGCGTAGGGACTAGCGGCTCCTACAATGAGCAGTTCTTC. This gives the protein CASSVGTSGSYNEQFF.

This clone was picked up a small number of times. This chain connects TRBV18 to TRBJ1-1; possible D gene TRBD1, 6 bases. This CDR3 has 15 amino acids. The V end was cut by 2 bases, the J end by 3 bases, with 13 bases between. Germline CDR1 KGHSH, CDR2 LQKENI. The CDR3 region is CASSPDTGSYTEAFF. CDR3 DNA: TGTGCCAGCTCACCAGACACAGGGTCTTACACTGAAGCTTTCTTT.